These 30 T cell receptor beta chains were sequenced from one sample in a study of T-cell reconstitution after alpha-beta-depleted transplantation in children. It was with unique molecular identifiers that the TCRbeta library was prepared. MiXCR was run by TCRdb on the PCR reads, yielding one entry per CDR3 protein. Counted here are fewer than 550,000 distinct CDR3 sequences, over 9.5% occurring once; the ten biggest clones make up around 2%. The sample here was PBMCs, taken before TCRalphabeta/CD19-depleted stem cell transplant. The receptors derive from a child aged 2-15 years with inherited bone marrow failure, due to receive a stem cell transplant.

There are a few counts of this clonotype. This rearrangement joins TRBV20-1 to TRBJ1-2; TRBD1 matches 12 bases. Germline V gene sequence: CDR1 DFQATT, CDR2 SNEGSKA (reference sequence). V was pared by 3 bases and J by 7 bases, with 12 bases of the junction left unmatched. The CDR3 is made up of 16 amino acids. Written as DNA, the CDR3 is TGCAGTGCTAGCCCGCGGGCCGGGACAGGGGGCTCTGGCTACACCTTC. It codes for CSASPRAGTGGSGYTF.

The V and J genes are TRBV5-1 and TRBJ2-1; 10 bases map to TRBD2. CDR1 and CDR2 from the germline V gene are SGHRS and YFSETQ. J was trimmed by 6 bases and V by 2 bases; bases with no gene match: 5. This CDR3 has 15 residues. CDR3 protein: CASSFGLAGVNEQFF. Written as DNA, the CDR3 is TGCGCCAGCAGCTTTGGGCTAGCGGGAGTCAATGAGCAGTTCTTC.

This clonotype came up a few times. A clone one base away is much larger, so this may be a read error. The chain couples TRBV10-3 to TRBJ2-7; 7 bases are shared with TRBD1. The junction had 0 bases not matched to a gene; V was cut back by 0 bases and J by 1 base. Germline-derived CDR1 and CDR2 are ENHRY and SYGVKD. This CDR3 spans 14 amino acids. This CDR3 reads CAISESGQSYEQYF. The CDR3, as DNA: TGTGCCATCAGTGAGTCGGGACAGTCCTACGAGCAGTACTTC.

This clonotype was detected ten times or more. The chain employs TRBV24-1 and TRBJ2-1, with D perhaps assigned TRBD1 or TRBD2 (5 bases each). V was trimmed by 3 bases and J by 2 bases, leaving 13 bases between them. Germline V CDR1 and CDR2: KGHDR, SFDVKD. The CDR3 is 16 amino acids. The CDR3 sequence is CATSDPGRVAYNEQFF. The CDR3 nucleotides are TGTGCCACCAGTGATCCGGGACGGGTTGCCTACAATGAGCAGTTCTTC.

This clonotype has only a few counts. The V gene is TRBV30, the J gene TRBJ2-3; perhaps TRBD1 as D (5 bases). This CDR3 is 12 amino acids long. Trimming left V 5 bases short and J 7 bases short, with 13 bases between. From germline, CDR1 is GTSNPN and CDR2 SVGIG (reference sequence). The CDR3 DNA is TGTGCCTGGGGTATGACAGAGAATACGCAGTATTTT. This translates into CAWGMTENTQYF.

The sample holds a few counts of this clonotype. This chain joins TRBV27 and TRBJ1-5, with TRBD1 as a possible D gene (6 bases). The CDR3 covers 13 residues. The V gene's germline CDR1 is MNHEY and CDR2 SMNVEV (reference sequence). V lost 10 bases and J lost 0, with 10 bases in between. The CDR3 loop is CATGESSNQPQHF. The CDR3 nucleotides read TGTGCCACAGGGGAGTCTAGCAATCAGCCCCAGCATTTT.

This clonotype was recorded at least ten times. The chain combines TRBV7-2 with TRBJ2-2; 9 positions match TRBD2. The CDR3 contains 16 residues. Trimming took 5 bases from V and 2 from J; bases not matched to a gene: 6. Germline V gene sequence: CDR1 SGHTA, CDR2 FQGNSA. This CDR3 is CASSKGLALNTGELFF. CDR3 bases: TGTGCCAGCAGCAAGGGACTAGCCCTAAACACCGGGGAGCTGTTTTTT.

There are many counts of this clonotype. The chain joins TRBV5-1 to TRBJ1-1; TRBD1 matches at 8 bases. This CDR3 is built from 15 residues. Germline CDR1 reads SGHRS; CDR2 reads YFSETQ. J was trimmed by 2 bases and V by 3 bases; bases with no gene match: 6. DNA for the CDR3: TGCGCCAGCAGCTCCTCGGACAGGGCAAACACTGAAGCTTTCTTT. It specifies CASSSSDRANTEAFF.

In DNA form, the CDR3 reads TGCAGTGCTACCGGACTAGCGGCACCTAGCACAGATACGCAGTATTTT. It specifies CSATGLAAPSTDTQYF. The V call is TRBV20-1, the J call TRBJ2-3, with 10 bases lining up with TRBD2. From germline, CDR1 is DFQATT and CDR2 SNEGSKA (reference sequence). CDR3 size: 16 residues. Trimming removed 4 bases from V and 0 bases from J; junction bases left unmatched: 7.

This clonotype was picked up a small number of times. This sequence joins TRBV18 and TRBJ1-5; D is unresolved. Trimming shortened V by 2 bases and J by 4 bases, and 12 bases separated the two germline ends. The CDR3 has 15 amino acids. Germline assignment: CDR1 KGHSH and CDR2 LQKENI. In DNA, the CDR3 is TGTGCCAGCTCACCATCCCATTCGGGGAATCAGCCCCAGCATTTT. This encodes CASSPSHSGNQPQHF.

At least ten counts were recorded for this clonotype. The CDR3 spells CASTGRAGELFF. CDR3 DNA sequence: TGCGCCAGCACTGGACGAGCCGGGGAGCTGTTTTTT. The chain carries TRBV10-2 and TRBJ2-2; D ambiguous. In germline, CDR1 is WSHSY, CDR2 SAAADI. The CDR3 totals 12 residues. The germline V and J ends were trimmed by 7 bases and 6 bases, with 9 bases remaining between them.

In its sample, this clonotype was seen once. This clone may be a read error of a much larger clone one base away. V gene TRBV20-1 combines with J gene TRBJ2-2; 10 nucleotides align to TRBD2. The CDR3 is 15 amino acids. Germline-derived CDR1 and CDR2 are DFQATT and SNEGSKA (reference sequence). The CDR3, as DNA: TGCAGTGCTAGGCTAGCGGGAGACACCACCCGGGAGCTGTTTTTT. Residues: CSARLAGDTTRELFF.

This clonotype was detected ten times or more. The CDR3 sequence is CASSVSGSKYNEQFF. The CDR3 nucleotides are TGTGCCAGCAGTGTTAGCGGGAGTAAGTACAATGAGCAGTTCTTC. V and J are TRBV6-2 or TRBV6-3 and TRBJ2-1, with 9 bases aligning to TRBD2. The CDR3 runs to 15 residues. Germline V gene lookup returns CDR1 MNHEY and CDR2 SVGEGT. With 5 bases clipped from V and 4 bases from J, the junction kept 6 bases outside the gene matches.

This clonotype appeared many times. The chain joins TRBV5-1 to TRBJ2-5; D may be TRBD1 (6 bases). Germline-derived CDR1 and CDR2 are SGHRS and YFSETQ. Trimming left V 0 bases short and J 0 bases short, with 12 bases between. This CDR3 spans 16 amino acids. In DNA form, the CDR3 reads TGCGCCAGCAGCTTGGAGAATACAGGGCACCAAGAGACCCAGTACTTC. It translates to CASSLENTGHQETQYF.

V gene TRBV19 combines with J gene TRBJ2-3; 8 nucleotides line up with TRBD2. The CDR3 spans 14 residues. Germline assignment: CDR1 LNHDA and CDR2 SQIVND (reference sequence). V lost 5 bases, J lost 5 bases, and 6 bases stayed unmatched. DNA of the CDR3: TGTGCCAGTAGTGGTGTAGCGGGACTAGATACGCAGTATTTT. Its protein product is CASSGVAGLDTQYF. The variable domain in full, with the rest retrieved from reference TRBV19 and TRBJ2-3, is DGGITQSPKYLFRKEGQNVTLSCEQNLNHDAMYWYRQDPGQGLRLIYYSQIVNDFQKGDIAEGYSVSREKKESFPLTVTSAQKNPTAFYLCASSGVAGLDTQYFGPGTRLTVL.

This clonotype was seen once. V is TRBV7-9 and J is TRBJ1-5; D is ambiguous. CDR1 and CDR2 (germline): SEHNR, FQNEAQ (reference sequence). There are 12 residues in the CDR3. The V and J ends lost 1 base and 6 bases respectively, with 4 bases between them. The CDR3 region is CASSLDFQPQHF. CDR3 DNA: TGTGCCAGCAGCTTAGATTTTCAGCCCCAGCATTTT.

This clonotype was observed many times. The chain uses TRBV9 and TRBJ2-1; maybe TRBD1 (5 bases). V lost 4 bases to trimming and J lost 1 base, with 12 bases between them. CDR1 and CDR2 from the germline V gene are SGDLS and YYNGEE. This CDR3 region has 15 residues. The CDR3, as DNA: TGTGCCAGCAGCCCCCCTAGGGGTTCCTACAATGAGCAGTTCTTC. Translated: CASSPPRGSYNEQFF.

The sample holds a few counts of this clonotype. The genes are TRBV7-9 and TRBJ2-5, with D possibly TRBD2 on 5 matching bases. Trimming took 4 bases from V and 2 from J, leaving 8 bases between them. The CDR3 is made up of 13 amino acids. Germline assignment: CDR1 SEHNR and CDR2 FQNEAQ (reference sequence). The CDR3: CASSSWEQETQYF. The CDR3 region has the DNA TGTGCCAGCAGCTCCTGGGAGCAAGAGACCCAGTACTTC.

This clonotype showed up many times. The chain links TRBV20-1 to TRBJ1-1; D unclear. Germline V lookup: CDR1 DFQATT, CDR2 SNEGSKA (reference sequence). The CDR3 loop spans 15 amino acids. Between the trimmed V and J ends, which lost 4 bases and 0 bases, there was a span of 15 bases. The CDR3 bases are TGCAGTGCTACCCCCTCGGTGGGTATGAACACTGAAGCTTTCTTT. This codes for CSATPSVGMNTEAFF.

The CDR3 DNA is TGTGCCGCGAAACAGGGGGCAGATACGCAGTATTTT. As protein: CAAKQGADTQYF. The rearrangement links TRBV30 to TRBJ2-3; 8 bases are a match to TRBD1. The germline gives CDR1 GTSNPN, CDR2 SVGIG (reference sequence). The junction had 5 bases not matched to a gene; V was cut back by 8 bases and J by 4 bases. This CDR3 region has 12 residues.

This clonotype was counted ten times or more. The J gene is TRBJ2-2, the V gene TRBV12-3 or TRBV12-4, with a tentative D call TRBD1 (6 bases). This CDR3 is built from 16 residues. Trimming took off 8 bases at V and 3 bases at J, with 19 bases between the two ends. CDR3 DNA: TGTGCCAGCGGCCTTTCCACGACAGGCGACACCGGGGAGCTGTTTTTT. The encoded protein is CASGLSTTGDTGELFF.

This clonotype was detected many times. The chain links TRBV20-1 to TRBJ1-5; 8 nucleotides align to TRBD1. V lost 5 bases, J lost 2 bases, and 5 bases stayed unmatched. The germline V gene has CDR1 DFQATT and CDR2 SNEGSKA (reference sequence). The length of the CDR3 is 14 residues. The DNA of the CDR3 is TGCAGTGCTGGCAGGGGGCAGCGCAATCAGCCCCAGCATTTT. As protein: CSAGRGQRNQPQHF.

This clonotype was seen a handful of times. CDR3: CASSLGEYTGELFF. The CDR3 region has the DNA TGTGCCAGCAGCTTAGGGGAATACACCGGGGAGCTGTTTTTT. The rearrangement uses TRBV7-8 and TRBJ2-2; D gene uncertain. V was pared by 1 base and J by 3 bases, with 6 bases between. CDR1 is SGHVS and CDR2 is FQNEAQ in the germline V gene. The CDR3 consists of 14 residues.

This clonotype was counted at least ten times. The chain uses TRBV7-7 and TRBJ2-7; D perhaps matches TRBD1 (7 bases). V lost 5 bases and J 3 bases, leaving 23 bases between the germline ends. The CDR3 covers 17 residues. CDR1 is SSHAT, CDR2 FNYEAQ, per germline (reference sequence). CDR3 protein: CASSNAGQSVSSYEQYF. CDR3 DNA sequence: TGTGCCAGCAGCAACGCGGGACAGTCTGTATCTAGCTACGAGCAGTACTTC.

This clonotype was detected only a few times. The CDR3 nucleotides read TGTGCCAGTGCTTTACAGGGCCTCTCCTACAATGAGCAGTTCTTC. Encoded protein: CASALQGLSYNEQFF. The chain joins TRBV19 to TRBJ2-1, with a tentative D call TRBD1 (6 bases). V dropped 8 bases and J dropped 0 bases, with 14 bases sitting between them. The germline gives CDR1 LNHDA, CDR2 SQIVND (reference sequence). The CDR3 covers 15 residues.

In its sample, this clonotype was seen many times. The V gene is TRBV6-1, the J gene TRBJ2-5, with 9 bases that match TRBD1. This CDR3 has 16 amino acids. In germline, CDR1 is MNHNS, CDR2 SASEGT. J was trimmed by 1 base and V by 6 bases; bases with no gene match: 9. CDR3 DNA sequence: TGTGCCAGCAGCTCGGGACAGGGCTTTCCCCAAGAGACCCAGTACTTC. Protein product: CASSSGQGFPQETQYF.

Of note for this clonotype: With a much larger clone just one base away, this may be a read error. This CDR3 reads CASREPGRINQPQHF. The DNA of the CDR3 is TGTGCCAGCAGGGAACCGGGACGGATTAATCAGCCCCAGCATTTT. The chain joins TRBV6-1 to TRBJ1-5; D might be TRBD1 (5 bases). The CDR3 sequence is 15 residues long. Germline CDR1 and CDR2: MNHNS and SASEGT. Between the trimmed V and J ends, which lost 6 bases and 4 bases, there was a span of 16 bases.

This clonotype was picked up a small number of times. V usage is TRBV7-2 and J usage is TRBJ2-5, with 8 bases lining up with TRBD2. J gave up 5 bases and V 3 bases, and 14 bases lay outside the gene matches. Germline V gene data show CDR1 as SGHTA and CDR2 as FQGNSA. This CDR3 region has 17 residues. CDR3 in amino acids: CASSFPRERENGETQYF. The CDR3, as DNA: TGTGCCAGCAGCTTCCCCCGGGAGCGGGAGAATGGGGAGACCCAGTACTTC.

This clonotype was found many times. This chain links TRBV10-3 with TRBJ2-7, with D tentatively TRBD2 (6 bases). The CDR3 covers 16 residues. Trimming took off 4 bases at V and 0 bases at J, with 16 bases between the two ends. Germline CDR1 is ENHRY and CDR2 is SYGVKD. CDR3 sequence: CAISGSLGRSSYEQYF. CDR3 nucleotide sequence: TGTGCCATCAGTGGAAGCCTTGGGAGGAGCTCCTACGAGCAGTACTTC.

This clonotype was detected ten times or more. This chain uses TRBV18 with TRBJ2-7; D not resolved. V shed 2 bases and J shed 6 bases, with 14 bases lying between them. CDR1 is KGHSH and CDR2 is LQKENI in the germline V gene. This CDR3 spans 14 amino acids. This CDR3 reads CASSPTNTAGEQYF. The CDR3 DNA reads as TGTGCCAGCTCACCAACCAACACAGCAGGCGAGCAGTACTTC.